These T cell receptor beta chains were read from a single sample in a study of radiation and T cells in renal cell carcinoma. Some clones are missing from TCRdb's copy, which holds only in-frame ones; the method was immunoSEQ multiplex PCR. The table includes about 150,000 clones, around 90% detected once. The sequencing here drew on blood, taken from a patient whose treatment included radiotherapy and nephrectomy. All receptors derive from a woman aged 45-59 years with renal cell carcinoma. The CDR3 runs from the conserved cysteine through the conserved F or W. D genes are given only for firm matches. Size tells how often a clone was seen (once, few, many) or the class of an expanded clone, and some rows leave it out.

j_gene	d_gene	abundance	v_gene	CDR3nt	CDR3aa
TRBJ1-1	TRBD1	-	TRBV19	TGTGCCAGTCGGGACAGTCGAAACACTGAAGCTTTCTTT	CASRDSRNTEAFF
TRBJ1-5	-	-	TRBV12-2	TGTGCAAGTCGCTTAGTCGCACCCGGTTGTAATCAGCCCCAGCATTTT	CASRLVAPGCNQPQHF
TRBJ2-7	-	-	TRBV7-2	TGTGCCAGCGCCAACTACGAGCAGTACTTC	CASANYEQYF
TRBJ2-3	TRBD2	-	TRBV5-5	TGTGCCAGCAGTCATGGCGGGGGTAGCGGCCCCACAGATACGCAGTATTTT	CASSHGGGSGPTDTQYF
TRBJ1-4	-	-	TRBV6-1	TGTGCCAGCAGTTTTCAGGGGACTGCTGAAAAACTGTTTTTT	CASSFQGTAEKLFF
TRBJ1-5	-	-	TRBV18	TGTGCCAGCTCGCTGCCGGGCAGCAATCAGCCCCAGCATTTT	CASSLPGSNQPQHF
TRBJ2-7	TRBD1	-	TRBV18	TGTGCCAGCTCATTAGGGACAGCCAACCTTGACGAGCAGTACTTC	CASSLGTANLDEQYF
TRBJ1-2	-	-	TRBV7-2	TGTGCCAGCAGCTTAGACGCAACAGCCTATGGCTACACCTTC	CASSLDATAYGYTF
TRBJ1-1	-	-	TRBV5-1	TGCGCCAGCAGCCCAGGTTTTGACACTGAAGCTTTCTTT	CASSPGFDTEAFF
TRBJ2-3	-	once	TRBV7-2	TGTGCCAGCAGCTTAAGTGGGTGGGGGCCCCCAGATACGCAGTATTTT	CASSLSGWGPPDTQYF
TRBJ1-1	-	-	TRBV7-3	TGTGCCAGCAGCGAACAGACGAACACTGAAGCTTTCTTT	CASSEQTNTEAFF
TRBJ2-5	TRBD2	-	TRBV5-1	TGCGCCAGCAGTCGCACTAGCGGGGGGGTCCGGGAGACCCAGTACTTC	CASSRTSGGVRETQYF
TRBJ1-5	TRBD1	-	TRBV6-5	TGTGCCAGCAGTGGACAGGGGGAATTTCGGCCCCAGCATTTT	CASSGQGEFRPQHF
TRBJ1-6	-	-	TRBV6-5	TGTGCCAGCAGGCCCCCGGGAGGAGGAGAATCACCCCTCCACTTT	CASRPPGGGESPLHF
TRBJ1-2	-	-	TRBV2	TGTGCCAGCAGTGAAGCGCCCCAGGTGGACACAAATGGCTATGGCTACACCTTC	CASSEAPQVDTNGYGYTF
TRBJ1-6	-	-	TRBV12-5	TGTGCTAGTGCCGCGGCCGGAACTAATTCACCCCTCCACTTT	CASAAAGTNSPLHF
TRBJ1-3	-	-	TRBV19	TGTGCCAGTCTCCCTGGGAGGGCAGCAGGAAACACCATATATTTT	CASLPGRAAGNTIYF
TRBJ2-7	TRBD1	-	TRBV6-5	TGTGCCAGCAGTGCACAGGGGTACGAGCAGTACTTC	CASSAQGYEQYF
TRBJ2-3	TRBD1	few	TRBV9	TGTGCCAGCAGCTTCGCCGGGACAGCCACAGATACGCAGTATTTT	CASSFAGTATDTQYF
TRBJ2-1	TRBD1	once	TRBV18	TGTGCCAGCTCACTATTCACCAGGGGGTCCTACAATGAGCAGTTCTTC	CASSLFTRGSYNEQFF
TRBJ2-5	-	-	TRBV18	TGTGCCAGCTCACCGGCCGAAGGGGGAGAAGAGACCCAGTACTTC	CASSPAEGGEETQYF
TRBJ2-3	-	-	TRBV7-2	TGTGCCAGCAGCTTTGGGGCGGGCTCAGATACGCAGTATTTT	CASSFGAGSDTQYF
TRBJ1-4	TRBD1	-	TRBV15	TGTGCCACCAGGGGGACAGGGGTCGAAAAACTGTTTTTT	CATRGTGVEKLFF
TRBJ2-5	TRBD1	-	TRBV5-4	TGTGCCAGCGGACACGGACAGGGGCTTTTTGAGACCCAGTACTTC	CASGHGQGLFETQYF
TRBJ1-4	TRBD1	-	TRBV18	TGTGCCAGCTCACCTACAGGGGGCAGTGAAAAACTGTTTTTT	CASSPTGGSEKLFF
TRBJ2-5	-	-	TRBV5-6	TGTGCCAGCAGCTTGGTAGGGGATGAGCAGTACTTC	CASSLVGDEQYF
TRBJ1-5	-	-	TRBV29-1	TGCAGCGTGGCCCAGGGTGGCAACCATCAGCCCCAGCATTTT	CSVAQGGNHQPQHF
TRBJ2-1	-	-	TRBV15	TGTGCCACCTCGAGCTCCTACAATGAGCAGTTCTTC	CATSSSYNEQFF
TRBJ2-3	-	once	TRBV6-5	TGTGCCAGCATGAGGTCAGATACGCAGTATTTT	CASMRSDTQYF
TRBJ2-7	-	-	TRBV2	TGTGCCAGCAGTGAACGGGGGCTCAGCTCCTACGAGCAGTACTTC	CASSERGLSSYEQYF
TRBJ2-7	-	-	TRBV25-1	TGTGCCAGCAGTGAACGGGGCAGCTCCTACGAGCAGTACTTC	CASSERGSSYEQYF
TRBJ1-2	-	-	TRBV6-1	TGTGCCAGCAGTGAATCGGGCAGGAGAGCTAACTATGGCTACACCTTC	CASSESGRRANYGYTF
TRBJ2-6	TRBD2	-	TRBV9	TGTGCCAGCAGCGCGCGGACTAAGTCGGGGGGGCCCAATCCTGGGGCCAACGTCCTGACTTTC	CASSARTKSGGPNPGANVLTF
TRBJ2-2	-	once	TRBV2	TGTGCCAGCATGGGACAATCGAACACCGGGGAGCTGTTTTTT	CASMGQSNTGELFF
TRBJ1-5	-	-	TRBV19	TGTGCCAGTACCCCAGGGGTTCCCAATCAGCCCCAGCATTTT	CASTPGVPNQPQHF
TRBJ2-5	TRBD2	-	TRBV19	TGTGCCAGTAGACCTACTAGCGGGGGGGAGACCCAGTACTTC	CASRPTSGGETQYF
TRBJ1-4	-	few	TRBV19	TGTGCCAGTAGAACGGGTCAGAAGAATGAAAAACTGTTTTTT	CASRTGQKNEKLFF
TRBJ1-5	TRBD1	-	TRBV19	TGTGCCAGTAGTATCGCAGGGGGTGGGAATCAGCCCCAGCATTTT	CASSIAGGGNQPQHF
TRBJ2-1	-	-	TRBV6-6	TGTGCCAGCACCCACGTGGGGTCCTACAATGAGCAGTTCTTC	CASTHVGSYNEQFF
TRBJ2-3	TRBD2	-	TRBV7-9	TGTGCCAGCAGCCTAGCGGGGGGGAAAACAGATACGCAGTATTTT	CASSLAGGKTDTQYF
TRBJ1-1	TRBD1	-	TRBV2	TGTGCCAGCAGCAACCAAATTCCGACAGGGGCCACTGAAGCTTTCTTT	CASSNQIPTGATEAFF
TRBJ2-1	-	-	TRBV5-1	TGCGCCAGCAGCTCCGGTTTGGGACGCAACTACAATGAGCAGTTCTTC	CASSSGLGRNYNEQFF
TRBJ2-3	-	-	TRBV19	TGTGCCAGTAGTATAGATCGAGGGGATACGCAGTATTTT	CASSIDRGDTQYF
TRBJ2-1	TRBD1	-	TRBV7-3	TGTGCCAGCAGCCCCCGGGACAGCTCCTACAATGAGCAGTTCTTC	CASSPRDSSYNEQFF
TRBJ1-1	-	-	TRBV19	TGTGCCAGTAGCCTGGGGGCGAACACTGAAGCTTTCTTT	CASSLGANTEAFF
TRBJ2-7	-	-	TRBV5-6	TGTGCCAGCAGCCCGCGTATTGGCTACGAGCAGTACTTC	CASSPRIGYEQYF
TRBJ2-7	-	-	TRBV5-5	TGTGCCAGCGGCTACAACTACGAGCAGTACTTC	CASGYNYEQYF
TRBJ2-7	TRBD1	-	TRBV19	TGTGCCAGTAAGGGGACAGGGGGCTCCTACGAGCAGTACTTC	CASKGTGGSYEQYF
TRBJ1-6	-	-	TRBV6-5	TGTGCCAGCAGGACAGCGGGGTATTCACCCCTCCACTTT	CASRTAGYSPLHF
TRBJ1-1	-	-	TRBV2	TGTGCCAGCAGTGTAGTCAAGACGAACACTGAAGCTTTCTTT	CASSVVKTNTEAFF
TRBJ2-7	TRBD2	-	TRBV2	TGTGCCAGCGGTTTGGGGACTAGCAGTTACGAGCAGTACTTC	CASGLGTSSYEQYF
TRBJ2-5	TRBD2	-	TRBV7-2	TGTGCCAGCAGCTTAAGCGGGGGGCGCCAAGAGACCCAGTACTTC	CASSLSGGRQETQYF
TRBJ2-5	-	-	TRBV7-3	TGTGCCAGCAGCTTAAATGGCCTCCAAGAGACCCAGTACTTC	CASSLNGLQETQYF
TRBJ2-7	-	-	TRBV2	TGTGCCAGCAGTGAATCGGCTGGACGATACGAGCAGTACTTC	CASSESAGRYEQYF